These 16 T cell receptor beta chains came from one sample sequenced in a study of blood T cell repertoires in COVID-19. TCRdb's table, derived via immunoSEQ multiplex PCR, lists solely in-frame clones and lacks some. Of more than 200,000 clones in the sample, approximately 90% were seen once. The sequenced sample consisted of peripheral blood. Receptors originate from a man aged 30-40 years with COVID-19, enrolled during active disease.

J is TRBJ1-2 and V is TRBV6-2 or TRBV6-3; a possible D gene is TRBD1 (6 bases). Germline V CDR1 and CDR2: MNHEY, SVGEGT. There are 14 residues in the CDR3. Deletions cut 4 bases from V and 2 bases from J, with 11 bases between. CDR3 residues: CASSSWGLNYGYTF. DNA for the CDR3: TGTGCCAGCAGTTCGTGGGGGCTCAACTATGGCTACACCTTC.

This clone was counted once. The V and J genes are TRBV11-2 and TRBJ1-2; a possible D gene is TRBD1 (6 bases). Germline V gives CDR1 SGHAT, CDR2 FQNNGV. V lost 6 bases and J lost 4, with 15 bases in between. The CDR3 loop spans 14 amino acids. The CDR3 DNA follows: TGTGCCAGCAGTACAGGGACCGCTAGCTATGGCTACACCTTC. Its protein is CASSTGTASYGYTF.

CDR3 residues: CASSYGLPSYEQYF. The CDR3 nucleotides read TGTGCCAGCAGTTACGGGCTTCCCAGCTACGAGCAGTACTTC. V usage is TRBV6-5 and J usage is TRBJ2-7, with no clear D. V gave up 2 bases and J gave up 3 bases, with 11 bases separating them. The germline V gene encodes CDR1 MNHEY and CDR2 SVGAGI. CDR3 length equals 14 residues.

This clone appeared once. The V gene is TRBV7-2, the J gene TRBJ2-3; 11 bases fit TRBD2. The V and J ends lost 1 base and 4 bases, in that order; junction bases with no gene match: 4. The CDR3 is 16 residues long. Looked up from germline, CDR1 is SGHTA and CDR2 is FQGNSA. This CDR3 reads CASSLVAGGRPDTQYF. The CDR3 DNA follows: TGTGCCAGCAGCTTAGTAGCGGGAGGGCGCCCAGATACGCAGTATTTT.

This sequence joins TRBV4-3 and TRBJ1-2; D perhaps matches TRBD1 (6 bases). Deletions cut 1 base from V and 5 bases from J, with 17 bases between. Germline loops: CDR1 LGHNA, CDR2 YSLEER. This CDR3 is built from 16 residues. CDR3 sequence reads: CASSQVGAGVGYGYTF. Here the CDR3 DNA reads TGCGCCAGCAGCCAAGTTGGGGCAGGGGTGGGTTATGGCTACACCTTC.

This clone has only one observation. This sequence joins TRBV7-3 and TRBJ2-3; D is possibly TRBD1 (6 bases). Trimming pared 2 bases from V and 5 bases from J, leaving 14 bases between. CDR3 length: 15 amino acids. Per germline, CDR1 SGHTA and CDR2 FQGTGA. The CDR3, as DNA: TGTGCCAGCAGCTTATTGGGGGCGCAAAGAGATACGCAGTATTTT. Translation gives CASSLLGAQRDTQYF.

V usage is TRBV9 and J usage is TRBJ2-7; perhaps TRBD2 as D (6 bases). The CDR3 contains 15 residues. The V gene's germline CDR1 is SGDLS and CDR2 YYNGEE. Trimming took 4 bases from V and 3 from J, leaving 17 bases between them. The CDR3 reads CASSLSWGVLYEQYF. The CDR3 region has the DNA TGTGCCAGCAGCCTCTCGTGGGGGGTTCTCTACGAGCAGTACTTC.

This clone has just one count. V gene TRBV3-1 (or the pseudogene TRBV3-2) combines with J gene TRBJ1-6, with unresolved D. This CDR3 comprises 13 residues. Between the trimmed V and J ends, which lost 1 base and 10 bases, there was a span of 8 bases. Germline V gives CDR1 LGHDT, CDR2 YNNKEL (reference sequence). The CDR3 here is CASSQGARSPLHF. The CDR3 DNA reads TGTGCCAGCAGCCAAGGGGCTCGGTCACCCCTCCACTTT.

This clone was observed a single time. This chain uses TRBV18 with TRBJ1-1, with D tentatively TRBD1 (6 bases). Germline V gives CDR1 KGHSH, CDR2 LQKENI. There are 15 residues in the CDR3. The ends were cut back, 6 bases at V and 0 bases at J, with 14 bases in the middle. CDR3 nucleotide sequence: TGTGCCAGCTCCCAGACATCAGGGGTGAACACTGAAGCTTTCTTT. Protein sequence: CASSQTSGVNTEAFF.

This chain uses TRBV27 with TRBJ1-5, with D unclear. This CDR3 has 13 amino acids. V lost 3 bases and J lost 4, with 7 bases in between. Germline V CDR1 and CDR2: MNHEY, SMNVEV (reference sequence). The CDR3 bases are TGTGCCAGCAGTTTCGCGAGGAATCAGCCCCAGCATTTT. Its protein is CASSFARNQPQHF.

This rearrangement joins TRBV11-3 to TRBJ2-5; D possibly corresponds to TRBD2 (6 bases). The CDR3 sequence is 15 residues long. The V and J ends lost 3 bases and 5 bases respectively, with 16 bases between them. The germline gives CDR1 SGHNT, CDR2 YENEEA. The CDR3 is CASSFRGLTGETQYF. In nucleotides, the CDR3 is TGTGCCAGCAGCTTCCGGGGACTTACCGGGGAGACCCAGTACTTC.

The chain links TRBV28 to TRBJ1-1; no reliable D call. Per germline, CDR1 MDHEN and CDR2 SYDVKM. Trimming cost V 7 bases and J 1 base, with 7 bases left between them. The CDR3 is 12 residues long. As DNA, the CDR3 is TGTGCCAGCATCCCAGGGAACACTGAAGCTTTCTTT. Its translation is CASIPGNTEAFF.

J is TRBJ1-3 and V is TRBV30; D is undetermined. This CDR3 is 11 amino acids long. Trimming removed 7 bases at V and 2 bases at J, with 6 bases between. CDR1 is GTSNPN and CDR2 is SVGIG in the germline V gene (reference sequence). The CDR3 sequence: CASSPGNTIYF. CDR3 nucleotide sequence: TGTGCCTCCTCCCCTGGAAACACCATATATTTT.

The gene calls are TRBV2 and TRBJ1-1, with D possibly being TRBD1 (6 bases). Germline CDR1 reads SNHLY; CDR2 reads FYNNEI. The CDR3 is 14 amino acids. Trimming removed 0 bases at V and 4 bases at J, with 9 bases between. In nucleotides, the CDR3 is TGTGCCAGCAGTGAAGCGGGGACAACCACTGAAGCTTTCTTT. It translates to CASSEAGTTTEAFF.

This clone was detected once. V usage is TRBV6-5 and J usage is TRBJ1-4, with 11 bases matching TRBD1. This CDR3 has 15 amino acids. Trimming removed 6 bases from V and 7 bases from J; junction bases left unmatched: 7. Germline assignment: CDR1 MNHEY and CDR2 SVGAGI. In DNA form, the CDR3 reads TGTGCCAGCAGCCAGACCGGGACAGGGGGTGAAAAACTGTTTTTT. The encoded protein is CASSQTGTGGEKLFF.

This chain links TRBV19 with TRBJ1-5; no clear D gene. The CDR3 has 15 residues. V lost 3 bases and J lost 9, with 18 bases in between. Germline V gene lookup returns CDR1 LNHDA and CDR2 SQIVND (reference sequence). In DNA, the CDR3 is TGTGCCAGTAGTATCCTCGGGGTCCCACCGGGGCCCCAGCATTTT. This gives the protein CASSILGVPPGPQHF.